The entry below gives a single T cell receptor (beta chain) sequence along with its context. What it recognizes is unknown. This entry comes from a study of PD-1 blockade in classical Hodgkin lymphoma. About the study: Nivolumab dosing for patients was 3 mg/kg, administered intravenously every 2 weeks.

Findings of the study overall: Complete responders entered with baseline diversity on par with newly diagnosed patients, the results showed. It was CD4+ TCR diversity, not CD8+, that rose significantly by C4D1. At baseline, newly diagnosed patients reportedly showed less TCR diversity than healthy donors.

Germline CDR1 and CDR2: SGHTA and FQGNSA. Trimming took 1 base from V and 0 from J, leaving 7 bases between them. CDR3 length: 14 amino acids. Time point: cycle 4 day 1 (C4D1), after five to seven weeks of nivolumab. Every one of the patients relapsed after autologous stem cell transplantation (brentuximab vedotin exposure was variable). The method was immunoSEQ multiplex PCR; TCRdb's version includes in-frame clones alone and lacks a portion of them. The sample comprises 25,000 to 30,000 clones, around 80% of which are singletons, and 15% to 20% rests with the top ten. The chain employs TRBV7-2 and TRBJ2-7; tentatively, D is TRBD1 (5 bases). The sequence came from a human donor with classical Hodgkin lymphoma. This specimen was peripheral blood mononuclear cells (PBMCs), taken before the fourth cycle of nivolumab. CDR3 sequence reads: CASSLDRFSYEQYF. The CDR3 DNA reads as TGTGCCAGCAGCTTAGACAGGTTCTCCTACGAGCAGTACTTC.